This TCR beta chain was captured by sequencing in a study of PD-L1 blockade in urothelial cancer. Study-level background: T cell content in blood samples showed a median of 141,255.

Clones were sequenced by immunoSEQ multiplex PCR, and TCRdb holds only the in-frame ones, with some missing. The table has about 45,000 clones, about 90% seen once. There are 13 residues in the CDR3. Germline V CDR1 and CDR2: SQVTM, ANQGSEA. Losses at the gene ends were 6 bases for V and 5 bases for J; bases not matched to a gene: 4. Time point in this sample: peripheral blood 6 weeks after treatment start. The chain recombines TRBV29-1 with TRBJ2-3; TRBD1 matches 11 bases. The TCR was taken from a man aged 70-80 years with urothelial cancer. The sequencing used PBMCs, collected around atezolizumab (anti-PD-L1) treatment. CDR3 nucleotide sequence: TGCAGCGTGGACAGGGGGCAGAGAGATACGCAGTATTTT. Protein sequence: CSVDRGQRDTQYF.